This TCR beta chain was found in a study of blood T cells in healthy people across ages. Study results and caveats: More naive CD4+ cells and higher diversity were found in long-lived than in aged donors. Using unsorted PBMCs precluded a conclusive naive versus antigen-experienced comparison.

The authors ran a second PCR of roughly 6 to 12 cycles using a sample-barcoded 5' primer and a J-beta primer mix. TCRdb ran MiXCR on the 5' RACE reads and lists one entry per CDR3 protein. The table includes around 850,000 distinct CDR3 sequences, roughly 40% detected once. The CDR3 loop spans 16 amino acids. CDR1 is DFQATT, CDR2 SNEGSKA, per germline (reference sequence). Trimming left V 2 bases short and J 0 bases short, with 13 bases between. With regard to this clonotype: The antigen remains unidentified.

The receptor was derived from a man between 18 and 35 years old in good health. The chain couples TRBV20-1 to TRBJ1-4; perhaps TRBD1 as D (5 bases). Sequenced: blood. The DNA of the CDR3 is TGCAGTGCTAGATCGCCGTCGGGGGCAACTAATGAAAAACTGTTTTTT. As protein: CSARSPSGATNEKLFF.